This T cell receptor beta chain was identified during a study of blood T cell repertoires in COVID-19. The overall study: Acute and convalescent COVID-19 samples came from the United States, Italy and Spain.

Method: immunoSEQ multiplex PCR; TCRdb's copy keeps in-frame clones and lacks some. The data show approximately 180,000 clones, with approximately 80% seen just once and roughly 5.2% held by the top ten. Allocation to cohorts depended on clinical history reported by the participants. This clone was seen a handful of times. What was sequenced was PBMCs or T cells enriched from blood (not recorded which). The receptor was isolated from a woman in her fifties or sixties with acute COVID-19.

The CDR3 region has the DNA TGCGCCAGCAGTACAGGGGGGGACGAAAAACTGTTTTTT. Translation gives CASSTGGDEKLFF. V and J are TRBV5-1 and TRBJ1-4; 8 bases are a match to TRBD1. Germline V gives CDR1 SGHRS, CDR2 YFSETQ. With V trimmed by 5 bases and J by 8 bases, 5 bases remained unmatched. The CDR3 contains 13 residues.